This T cell receptor beta chain was recovered during a study of cytomegalovirus exposure and HLA in healthy donors. Study overall: Sequencing of approximately 190 million T cells in an earlier analysis found 95 million to 120 million unique TCR beta sequences.

Notes on this clone: Antigen specificity is unknown.

Study-wide points: An assumption of roughly uniform sequencing depth across donors underlay the presence/absence analyses. Equally common other TCR beta chains were less clonally expanded than HLA-associated ones, a later analysis found.

PCR was performed using 60 Vbeta and 13 Jbeta primers. Data came from immunoSEQ multiplex PCR; TCRdb stores just in-frame clones and leaves some out. The sample yields roughly 80,000 clones, of which the top ten take up approximately 1%. Material for sequencing was PBMCs. This clonotype originated in a woman aged 30 to 39 in good health and CMV-seronegative.

CDR3 DNA: TGTGCCTGGACCCCACCCCCCGGTACTGAAGCTTTCTTT. Protein: CAWTPPPGTEAFF. This chain uses TRBV30 with TRBJ1-1; D unclear. The V end lost 4 bases, the J end lost 5 bases, and 14 bases lay between the germline ends. This CDR3 has 13 amino acids. Germline-derived CDR1 and CDR2 are GTSNPN and SVGIG (reference sequence).